These 20 T cell receptor beta chains originate from one sample sequenced in a study of cytomegalovirus exposure and HLA in healthy donors. Using immunoSEQ multiplex PCR, the repertoire was profiled, and TCRdb retains in-frame clones only, with some absent. The sample lists around 190,000 clones; about 81% were seen once. Sample: PBMCs. The source is a woman in her twenties or thirties in good health and CMV-seronegative.

This sequence joins TRBV19 and TRBJ2-3, with TRBD2 matching 9 bases. The CDR3 runs 18 residues. The germline V gene has CDR1 LNHDA and CDR2 SQIVND (reference sequence). J gave up 2 bases and V 1 base, and 10 bases lay outside the gene matches. Here the CDR3 reads CASSIAELAGVPTDTQYF. The CDR3, as DNA: TGTGCCAGTAGTATAGCCGAACTAGCGGGCGTCCCCACAGATACGCAGTATTTT.

The rearrangement uses TRBV5-6 and TRBJ1-4; 7 bases match TRBD1. Germline loops: CDR1 SGHDT, CDR2 YYEEEE. Trimming cost V 0 bases and J 8 bases; bases outside gene matches: 7. The CDR3 loop spans 15 amino acids. DNA for the CDR3: TGTGCCAGCAGCTTGGGACCCCAGGGGGGCGAAAAACTGTTTTTT. Protein product: CASSLGPQGGEKLFF.

This clone has just a few counts. V is TRBV27 and J is TRBJ1-2; maybe TRBD1 (6 bases). V lost 2 bases and J 5 bases, leaving 9 bases between the germline ends. Per germline, CDR1 MNHEY and CDR2 SMNVEV (reference sequence). The CDR3 covers 13 residues. The CDR3 sequence: CASSLTGLYGYTF. CDR3 DNA: TGTGCCAGCAGTTTAACAGGGTTGTATGGCTACACCTTC.

V gene TRBV28 combines with J gene TRBJ1-1, with a possible D match to TRBD1 (5 bases). This CDR3 has 12 residues. From germline, CDR1 is MDHEN and CDR2 SYDVKM. DNA for the CDR3: TGTGCTTCGGCGACAGTGAACACTGAAGCTTTCTTT. It codes for CASATVNTEAFF.

The chain has TRBV9 and TRBJ1-3; D ambiguous. The CDR3 contains 15 residues. Trimming removed 3 bases at V and 8 bases at J, with 18 bases between. Germline lookup yields CDR1 SGDLS and CDR2 YYNGEE. Here the CDR3 DNA reads TGTGCCAGCAGCGCCAGTCGGGTGCGGGGAGACACCATATATTTT. Amino acids: CASSASRVRGDTIYF.

This chain connects TRBV19 to TRBJ2-2; 8 bases are a match to TRBD2. The CDR3 runs 17 residues. With V trimmed by 6 bases and J by 3 bases, 12 bases remained unmatched. CDR1 LNHDA and CDR2 SQIVND come from the germline V gene (reference sequence). CDR3 region: CASSTPRLSGDTGELFF. The CDR3, as DNA: TGTGCCAGTAGCACACCCAGACTTAGCGGGGACACCGGGGAGCTGTTTTTT.

On this clone itself: The identical CDR3 is also encoded by other nucleotide sequences in the sample. The chain couples TRBV11-2 to TRBJ1-1; 8 nucleotides agree with TRBD1. The ends lost 5 bases at V and 1 base at J; junction bases unmatched: 3. From germline, CDR1 is SGHAT and CDR2 FQNNGV. The CDR3 spans 14 residues. CDR3 protein: CASSLGQGNTEAFF. The CDR3 DNA reads TGTGCCAGCAGCCTCGGACAGGGGAACACTGAAGCTTTCTTT.

This rearrangement joins TRBV5-1 to TRBJ1-1; 7 bases line up with TRBD1. The V segment lost 1 base and the J segment 6 bases; nucleotides outside the gene matches: 9. This CDR3 comprises 15 residues. The germline CDR1 and CDR2 sequences are SGHRS and YFSETQ. CDR3 sequence reads: CASSLRVGQKAEAFF. In nucleotides, the CDR3 is TGCGCCAGCAGCTTGAGGGTGGGACAGAAGGCTGAAGCTTTCTTT.

This clone was seen a few times. The J gene is TRBJ1-5, the V gene TRBV5-1; D uncertain. Germline loops: CDR1 SGHRS, CDR2 YFSETQ. V gave up 4 bases and J gave up 5 bases, with 13 bases separating them. CDR3 length equals 14 residues. CDR3 sequence reads: CASSGGSGDQPQHF. The CDR3 nucleotides are TGCGCCAGCAGCGGTGGCAGCGGGGATCAGCCCCAGCATTTT.

This chain connects TRBV19 to TRBJ2-3, with unresolved D. V gave up 0 bases and J gave up 1 base, with 8 bases separating them. The V gene's germline CDR1 is LNHDA and CDR2 SQIVND (reference sequence). The CDR3 has 15 amino acids. The DNA of the CDR3 is TGTGCCAGTAGTATAGAGCAGGCTCGCACAGATACGCAGTATTTT. Translation: CASSIEQARTDTQYF.

The chain combines TRBV9 with TRBJ1-4, with 9 bases lining up with TRBD1. The junction had 7 bases not matched to a gene; V was cut back by 0 bases and J by 10 bases. CDR1 is SGDLS and CDR2 is YYNGEE in the germline V gene. CDR3 length: 15 residues. The CDR3 DNA is TGTGCCAGCAGCGTAGAAAGGACAGGGGAGGGAAAACTGTTTTTT. Its translation is CASSVERTGEGKLFF.

This clone was counted between two and nine times. V usage is TRBV5-8 and J usage is TRBJ2-5, with 7 positions matching TRBD2. V dropped 4 bases and J dropped 2; count of bases not matched to a gene: 5. The CDR3 is 14 residues long. The germline gives CDR1 SGHTS, CDR2 YDEGEE. The CDR3 sequence: CASSPWEGQETQYF. For the CDR3, the DNA is TGTGCCAGCAGCCCTTGGGAGGGACAAGAGACCCAGTACTTC.

This chain joins TRBV18 and TRBJ1-1; 8 bases are shared with TRBD1. V lost 1 base, J lost 6 bases, and 7 bases stayed unmatched. The CDR3 is made up of 15 amino acids. CDR1 is KGHSH, CDR2 LQKENI, per germline. The CDR3 region has the DNA TGTGCCAGCTCACCACTAGGGGGGACAGGCTCTGAAGCTTTCTTT. Translation: CASSPLGGTGSEAFF.

This clone was seen a handful of times. J is TRBJ2-1 and V is TRBV15; 7 bases are shared with TRBD2. CDR1 LNHNV and CDR2 YYDKDF come from the germline V gene (reference sequence). After removal of 1 base from V and 1 base from J, the junction contained 4 bases not matched to a gene. The length of the CDR3 is 16 residues. The CDR3, as DNA: TGTGCCACCAGCAGAGTTACGCGGGGGTCCTACAATGAGCAGTTCTTC. It codes for CATSRVTRGSYNEQFF.

V usage is TRBV28 and J usage is TRBJ1-2, with 7 bases that match TRBD1. CDR1 is MDHEN and CDR2 is SYDVKM in the germline V gene. CDR3 size: 11 residues. Trimming took 4 bases from V and 13 from J; bases not matched to a gene: 6. The CDR3 spells CASSYGQVVTF. CDR3 nucleotide sequence: TGTGCCAGCAGTTACGGACAGGTAGTCACCTTC.

The rearrangement links TRBV6-5 to TRBJ2-3, with D possibly matching TRBD2 (7 bases). The CDR3 length is 15 residues. Germline CDR1 reads MNHEY; CDR2 reads SVGAGI. V lost 5 bases, J lost 3 bases, and 15 bases lay in between. The CDR3 coding sequence is TGTGCCAGCAGTACCACTGGGGGGGCGACAGATACGCAGTATTTT. It codes for CASSTTGGATDTQYF.

The chain combines TRBV7-8 with TRBJ2-1, with TRBD2 matching over 12 bases. Per the germline V gene, CDR1 is SGHVS and CDR2 is FQNEAQ. With V trimmed by 5 bases and J by 6 bases, 14 bases remained unmatched. This CDR3 region has 18 residues. CDR3 coding DNA: TGTGCCAGCAGCCCCTCCCCCCCCCTAGCGGGAGGGGGCAATGAGCAGTTCTTC. This translates into CASSPSPPLAGGGNEQFF.

The rearrangement joins TRBV6-1 to TRBJ1-5, with D hard to call. Germline V CDR1 and CDR2: MNHNS, SASEGT. The CDR3 spans 14 residues. The V gene lost 5 bases and the J gene lost 6 bases, with 14 bases spanning the gap. CDR3 DNA sequence: TGTGCCAGCAGTATAACCCCGTTGGCTCAGCCCCAGCATTTT. It codes for CASSITPLAQPQHF.

This clone was seen only a few times. This rearrangement joins TRBV6-5 to TRBJ1-2; 10 positions match TRBD1. Per the germline V gene, CDR1 is MNHEY and CDR2 is SVGAGI. V shed 10 bases and J 5 bases; nucleotides not matched to a gene: 7. The CDR3 sequence is 13 residues long. CDR3 in DNA: TGTGCCACTACGGGACAGGGGCTTTATGGCTACACCTTC. It specifies CATTGQGLYGYTF.

Concerning this clone: The sample carries other DNA sequences with the same CDR3. The J gene is TRBJ2-1, the V gene TRBV5-1; 10 bases align to TRBD2. J lost 4 bases, V lost 0 bases, and 4 bases had no gene match. This CDR3 has 16 residues. Germline values: CDR1 SGHRS, CDR2 YFSETQ. The CDR3 region is CASSLVASGSYNEQFF. DNA for the CDR3: TGCGCCAGCAGCTTGGTAGCTAGCGGGAGTTACAATGAGCAGTTCTTC.